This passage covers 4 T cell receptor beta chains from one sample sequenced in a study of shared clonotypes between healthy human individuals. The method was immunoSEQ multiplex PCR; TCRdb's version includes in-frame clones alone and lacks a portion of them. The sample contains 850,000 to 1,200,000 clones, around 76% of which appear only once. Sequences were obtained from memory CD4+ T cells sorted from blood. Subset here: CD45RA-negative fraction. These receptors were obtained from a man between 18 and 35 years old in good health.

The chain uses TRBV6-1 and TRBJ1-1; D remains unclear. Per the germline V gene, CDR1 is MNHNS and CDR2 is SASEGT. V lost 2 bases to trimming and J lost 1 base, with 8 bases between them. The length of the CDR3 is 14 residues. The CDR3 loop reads CASSEPTWNTEAFF. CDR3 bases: TGTGCCAGCAGTGAACCCACCTGGAACACTGAAGCTTTCTTT.

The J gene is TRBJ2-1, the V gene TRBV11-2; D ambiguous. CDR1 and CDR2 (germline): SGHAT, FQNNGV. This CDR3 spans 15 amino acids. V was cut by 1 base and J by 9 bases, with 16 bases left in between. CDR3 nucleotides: TGTGCCAGCAGCTTAGGGGCCAAAAGCTATGGTGAGCAGTTCTTC. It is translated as CASSLGAKSYGEQFF. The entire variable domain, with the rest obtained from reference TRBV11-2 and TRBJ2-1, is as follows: EAGVAQSPRYKIIEKRQSVAFWCNPISGHATLYWYQQILGQGPKLLIQFQNNGVVDDSQLPKDRFSAERLKGVDSTLKIQPAKLEDSAVYLCASSLGAKSYGEQFFGPGTRLTVL.

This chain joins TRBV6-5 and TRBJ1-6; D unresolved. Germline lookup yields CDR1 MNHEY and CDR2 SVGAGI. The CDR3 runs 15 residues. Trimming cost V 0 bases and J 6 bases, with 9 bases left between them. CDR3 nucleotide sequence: TGTGCCAGCAGTTACTCAAAGACGGGTAATTCACCCCTCCACTTT. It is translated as CASSYSKTGNSPLHF.

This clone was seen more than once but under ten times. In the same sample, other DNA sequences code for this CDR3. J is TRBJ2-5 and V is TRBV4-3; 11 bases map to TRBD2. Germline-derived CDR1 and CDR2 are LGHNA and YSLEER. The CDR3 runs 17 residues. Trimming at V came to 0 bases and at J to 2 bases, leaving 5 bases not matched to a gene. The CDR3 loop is CASSQDYRTSGQETQYF. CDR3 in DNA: TGCGCCAGCAGCCAAGATTACCGGACTAGCGGGCAAGAGACCCAGTACTTC.